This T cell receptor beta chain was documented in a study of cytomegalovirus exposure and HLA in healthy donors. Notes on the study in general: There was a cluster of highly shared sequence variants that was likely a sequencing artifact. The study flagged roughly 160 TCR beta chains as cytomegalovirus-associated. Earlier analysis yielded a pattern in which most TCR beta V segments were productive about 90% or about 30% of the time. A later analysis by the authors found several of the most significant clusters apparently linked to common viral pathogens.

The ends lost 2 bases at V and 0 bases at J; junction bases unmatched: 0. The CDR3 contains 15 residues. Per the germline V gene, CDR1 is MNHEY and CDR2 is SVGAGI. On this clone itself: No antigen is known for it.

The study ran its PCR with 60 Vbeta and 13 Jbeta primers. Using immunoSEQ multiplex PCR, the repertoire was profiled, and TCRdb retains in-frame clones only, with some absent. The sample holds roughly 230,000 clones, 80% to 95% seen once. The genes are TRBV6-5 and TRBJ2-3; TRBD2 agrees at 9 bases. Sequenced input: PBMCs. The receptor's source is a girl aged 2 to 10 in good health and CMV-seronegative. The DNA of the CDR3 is TGTGCCAGCAGTTACACTAGCGGGAGCACAGATACGCAGTATTTT. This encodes CASSYTSGSTDTQYF.